Listed here are 10 T cell receptor beta chains from one sample, sequenced in a study of T cells in Graves' hyperthyroidism and ophthalmopathy. Amplified regions were TCR beta CDR3 sequences from RNA transcripts. First-round RT-PCR with HTBI primers amplified the TCR CDR3 region. Each CDR3 protein is one row after TCRdb ran MiXCR on the multiplex PCR reads. The top ten clones hold over 15% of a sample with around 620,000 distinct CDR3 sequences, around 45% of them seen once. Input material: peripheral blood or thyroid tissue (not recorded which). The receptors were gathered from an adult woman with Graves' disease, either hyperthyroidism or ophthalmopathy (not recorded which).

In regard to this clonotype: Here the CDR3 omits its conserved ending phenylalanine or tryptophan, so a read error is the likely source. The J gene is TRBJ1-2, the V gene TRBV6-1; D is undetermined. The CDR3 runs to 15 residues. Per germline, CDR1 MNHNS and CDR2 SASEGT. The V end was cut by 3 bases, the J end by 0 bases, with 11 bases between. CDR3 region: CASSEAVSPNYGYTS. The CDR3 nucleotides read TGTGCCAGCAGTGAGGCAGTCAGTCCTAACTATGGCTACACCTCC.

The gene calls are TRBV7-6 and TRBJ1-2; 8 bases are shared with TRBD1. Trimming at V came to 5 bases and at J to 1 base, leaving 15 bases not matched to a gene. Looked up from germline, CDR1 is SGHVS and CDR2 is FNYEAQ. The CDR3 contains 18 residues. This CDR3 reads CASSPGTGLVMGNYGYTF. CDR3 DNA sequence: TGTGCCAGCAGCCCCGGGACAGGTCTCGTCATGGGTAACTATGGCTACACCTTC.

As concerns this clonotype: A clone one base away is much larger, so this may be a read error. V and J are TRBV11-2 and TRBJ2-7; D gene ambiguous. The CDR3 length is 13 residues. The ends were cut back, 0 bases at V and 7 bases at J, with 10 bases in the middle. The germline gives CDR1 SGHAT, CDR2 FQNNGV. CDR3: CASSLDLGPEQYF. The CDR3 DNA reads TGTGCCAGCAGCTTAGATCTAGGGCCGGAGCAGTACTTC. Filled out from reference TRBV11-2 and TRBJ2-7, the complete variable domain reads EAGVAQSPRYKIIEKRQSVAFWCNPISGHATLYWYQQILGQGPKLLIQFQNNGVVDDSQLPKDRFSAERLKGVDSTLKIQPAKLEDSAVYLCASSLDLGPEQYFGPGTRLTVT.

This clonotype has ten or more counts. The gene calls are TRBV5-1 and TRBJ1-1, with D uncertain. The V gene's germline CDR1 is SGHRS and CDR2 YFSETQ. Deletions cut 0 bases from V and 0 bases from J, with 15 bases between. The CDR3 length is 17 residues. The DNA of the CDR3 is TGCGCCAGCAGCTTGGCGGCAGGCCCCGGCATGAACACTGAAGCTTTCTTT. It encodes CASSLAAGPGMNTEAFF.

In this sample, this clonotype turned up a few times. This chain joins TRBV29-1 and TRBJ2-7; possible D gene TRBD1, 6 bases. From germline, CDR1 is SQVTM and CDR2 ANQGSEA. This CDR3 has 12 amino acids. Trimming took 3 bases from V and 3 from J, leaving 9 bases between them. CDR3 sequence reads: CSVDRGSYEQYF. CDR3 coding DNA: TGCAGCGTTGACAGGGGAAGCTACGAGCAGTACTTC.

This clonotype was recorded many times. The chain has TRBV29-1 and TRBJ1-2, with a tentative D call TRBD1 (6 bases). This CDR3 is 13 amino acids long. Germline lookup yields CDR1 SQVTM and CDR2 ANQGSEA. Trimming took 7 bases from V and 2 from J, leaving 14 bases between them. CDR3 nucleotides: TGCAGCGGATATTACAGGGAGAACTATGGCTACACCTTC. Its translation: CSGYYRENYGYTF.

The chain recombines TRBV24-1 with TRBJ2-5; the D gene could be TRBD1 or TRBD2 (6 bases each). Per the germline V gene, CDR1 is KGHDR and CDR2 is SFDVKD. This CDR3 spans 19 amino acids. With 1 base removed from V and 2 bases from J, the gap between germline ends came to 22 bases. The CDR3 nucleotides are TGTGCCACCAGTGATTTAAGCAGGGGCCCGGGGGCAGTTCAAGAGACCCAGTACTTC. Its translation is CATSDLSRGPGAVQETQYF.

The chain recombines TRBV30 with TRBJ2-7; 7 bases fit TRBD2. V trimming: 0 bases; J trimming: 6 bases; junction bases outside the gene matches: 11. There are 15 residues in the CDR3. In germline, CDR1 is GTSNPN, CDR2 SVGIG (reference sequence). Here the CDR3 reads CAWSVPAGVLIEQYF. DNA of the CDR3: TGTGCCTGGAGTGTACCGGCGGGAGTCCTGATCGAGCAGTACTTC.

This chain links TRBV12-3 or TRBV12-4 with TRBJ1-5; perhaps TRBD1 as D (6 bases). This CDR3 is built from 15 residues. Trimming removed 5 bases at V and 1 base at J, with 12 bases between. CDR3 in DNA: TGTGCCAGCAGTGCACAGGGAGTAAGCAATCAGCCCCAGCATTTT. Residues: CASSAQGVSNQPQHF.

V and J are TRBV20-1 and TRBJ1-2; D remains unclear. V was trimmed by 3 bases and J by 3 bases, leaving 11 bases between them. Germline CDR1 is DFQATT and CDR2 is SNEGSKA (reference sequence). The CDR3 has 13 residues. CDR3 amino acids: CSASKLVDYGYTF. The CDR3 DNA is TGCAGTGCTAGTAAGCTGGTCGACTATGGCTACACCTTC.